The clone carrying this T cell receptor (beta chain) was picked up many times. A second roughly 6 to 11 cycle PCR used barcoded and J-beta primers. TCRdb passed the 5' RACE reads through MiXCR, listing each CDR3 protein once. The sample carries about 580,000 distinct CDR3 sequences, more than 45% recorded once. CDR3 size: 14 residues. Trimming removed 6 bases from V and 3 bases from J; junction bases left unmatched: 3. Germline V gives CDR1 MNHEY, CDR2 SVGAGI. The data derive from a study of blood T cells in healthy people across ages. The donors, aged about 6 to 95, were healthy Caucasians from Russia. Samples had at least 6.5 million PBMCs isolated from them.

Sequences were obtained from blood. The gene calls are TRBV6-5 and TRBJ1-5; the match to TRBD1 covers 9 bases. This receptor was obtained from a man at least 80 years old in good health. The CDR3: CASRKQGANQPQHF. CDR3 DNA: TGTGCCAGCAGAAAACAGGGGGCCAATCAGCCCCAGCATTTT.